These 2 T cell receptor beta chains came from one sample sequenced in a study of T cells after posttransplantation cyclophosphamide. Clones were read by immunoSEQ multiplex PCR, and TCRdb kept only the in-frame ones, dropping some. This sample shows fewer than 40,000 clones and no singletons; about 4.3% rests with the ten largest. The sequenced sample was PBMCs. The receptors stem from a woman in her 30s in good health and a related stem cell transplant donor.

This clone was seen ten or more times. The chain has TRBV5-4 and TRBJ1-1; 7 bases are shared with TRBD1. CDR1 SGHNT and CDR2 YYREEE come from the germline V gene (reference sequence). V lost 4 bases to trimming and J lost 0 bases; unmatched junction nucleotides: 3. This CDR3 contains 14 residues. CDR3 coding DNA: TGTGCCAGCAGCCCAGGGGGTCTGAACACTGAAGCTTTCTTT. Translated, it gives CASSPGGLNTEAFF.

In its sample, this clone was seen many times. This sequence joins TRBV6-7 and TRBJ1-1; a weak D match, TRBD1 (5 bases). TRBV6-7 counts as an open reading frame of uncertain function. CDR3 length equals 13 residues. V was shortened by 1 base and J by 6 bases, with 9 bases between the two germline ends. DNA of the CDR3: TGTGCCAGCAGTTACTTATGGGGCGCTGAAGCTTTCTTT. Translating gives CASSYLWGAEAFF.